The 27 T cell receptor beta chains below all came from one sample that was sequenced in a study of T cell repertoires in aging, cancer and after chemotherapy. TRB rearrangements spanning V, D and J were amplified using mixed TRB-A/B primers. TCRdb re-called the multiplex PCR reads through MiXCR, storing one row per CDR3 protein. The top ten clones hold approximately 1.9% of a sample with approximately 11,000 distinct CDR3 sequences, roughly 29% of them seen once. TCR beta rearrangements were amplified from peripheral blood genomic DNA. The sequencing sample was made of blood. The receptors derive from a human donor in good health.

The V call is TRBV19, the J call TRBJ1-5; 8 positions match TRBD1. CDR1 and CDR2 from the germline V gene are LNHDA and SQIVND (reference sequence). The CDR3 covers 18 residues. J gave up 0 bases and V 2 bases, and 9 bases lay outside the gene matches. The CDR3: CASSIIGTGQYSNQPQHF. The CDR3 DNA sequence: TGTGCCAGTAGTATAATTGGGACAGGCCAGTATAGCAATCAGCCCCAGCATTTT.

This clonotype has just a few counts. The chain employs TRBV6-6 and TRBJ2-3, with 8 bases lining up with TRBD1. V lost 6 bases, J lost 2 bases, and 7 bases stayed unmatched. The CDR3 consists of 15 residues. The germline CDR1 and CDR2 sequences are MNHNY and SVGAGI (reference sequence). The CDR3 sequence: CASSLRDRPTDTQYF. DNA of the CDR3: TGTGCCAGCAGCCTCCGGGACAGGCCCACAGATACGCAGTATTTT.

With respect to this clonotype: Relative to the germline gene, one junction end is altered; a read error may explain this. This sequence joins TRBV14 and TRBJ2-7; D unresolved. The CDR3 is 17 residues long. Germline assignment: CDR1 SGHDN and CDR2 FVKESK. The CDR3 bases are TGTGCCAGCAGCCAAGATGCTCCTCTGGCGGTTTCCTGCGAGCAGTACTTC. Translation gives CASSQDAPLAVSCEQYF.

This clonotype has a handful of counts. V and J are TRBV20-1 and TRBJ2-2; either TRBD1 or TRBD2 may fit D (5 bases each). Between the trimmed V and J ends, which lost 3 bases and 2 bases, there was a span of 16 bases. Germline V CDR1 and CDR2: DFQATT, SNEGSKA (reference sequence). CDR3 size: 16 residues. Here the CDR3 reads CSARELGRVNTGELFF. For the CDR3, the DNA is TGCAGTGCTAGGGAGTTGGGGCGGGTAAACACCGGGGAGCTGTTTTTT.

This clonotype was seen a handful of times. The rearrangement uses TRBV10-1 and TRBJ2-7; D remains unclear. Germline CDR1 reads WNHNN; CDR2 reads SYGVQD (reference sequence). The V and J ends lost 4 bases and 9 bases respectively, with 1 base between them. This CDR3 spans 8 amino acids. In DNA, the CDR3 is TGCGCCAGCAGTGGGCAGTACTTC. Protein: CASSGQYF.

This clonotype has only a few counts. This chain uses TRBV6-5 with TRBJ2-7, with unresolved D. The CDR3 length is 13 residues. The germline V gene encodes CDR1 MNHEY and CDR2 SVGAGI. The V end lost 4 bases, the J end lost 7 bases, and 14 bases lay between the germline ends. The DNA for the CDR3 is TGTGCCAGCAGTTCACTCGCCGCTGGAGAGCAGTACTTC. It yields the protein CASSSLAAGEQYF.

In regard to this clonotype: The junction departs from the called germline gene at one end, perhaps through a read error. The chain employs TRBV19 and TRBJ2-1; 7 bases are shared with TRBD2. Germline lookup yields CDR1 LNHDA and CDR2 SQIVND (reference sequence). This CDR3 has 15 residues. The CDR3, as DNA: TGCGCCAGCAGTGATCGGGGGAGGGTTATCAATGAGCAGTTCTTC. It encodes CASSDRGRVINEQFF.

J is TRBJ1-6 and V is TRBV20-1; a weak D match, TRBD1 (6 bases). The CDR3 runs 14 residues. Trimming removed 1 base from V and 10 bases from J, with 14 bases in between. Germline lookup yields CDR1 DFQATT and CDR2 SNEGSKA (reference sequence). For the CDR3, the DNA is TGCAGTGCTAGAGTGGGGGCGGAGGTCTCACCCCTCCACTTT. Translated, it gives CSARVGAEVSPLHF.

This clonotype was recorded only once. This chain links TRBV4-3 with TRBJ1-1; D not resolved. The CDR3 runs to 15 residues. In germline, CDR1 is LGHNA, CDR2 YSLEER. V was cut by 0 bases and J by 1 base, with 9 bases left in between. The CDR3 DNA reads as TGCGCCAGCAGCCAAGATCAGTCCACGAACACTGAAGCTTTCTTT. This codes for CASSQDQSTNTEAFF.

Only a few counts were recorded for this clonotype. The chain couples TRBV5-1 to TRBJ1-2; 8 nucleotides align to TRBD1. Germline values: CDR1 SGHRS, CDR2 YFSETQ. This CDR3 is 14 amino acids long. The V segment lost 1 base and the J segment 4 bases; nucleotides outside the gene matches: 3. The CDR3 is CASSLSGGVYGYTF. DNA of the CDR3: TGCGCCAGCAGCTTGTCAGGGGGCGTCTATGGCTACACCTTC.

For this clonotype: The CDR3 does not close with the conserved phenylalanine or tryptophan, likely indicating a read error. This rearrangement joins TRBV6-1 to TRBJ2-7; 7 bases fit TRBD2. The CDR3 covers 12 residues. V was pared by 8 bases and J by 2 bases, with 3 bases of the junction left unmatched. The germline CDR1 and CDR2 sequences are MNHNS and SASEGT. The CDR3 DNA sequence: TGTGCCAGCGGGGACTACGCCTACGAGCAGTACTAC. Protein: CASGDYAYEQYY.

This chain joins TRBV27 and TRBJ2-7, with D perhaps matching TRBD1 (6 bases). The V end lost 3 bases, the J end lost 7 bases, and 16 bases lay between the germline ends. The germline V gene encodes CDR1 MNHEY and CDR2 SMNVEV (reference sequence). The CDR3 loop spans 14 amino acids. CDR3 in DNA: TGTGCCAGCAGTTTTTGGCAGGGGATTTGGGAGCAGTACTTC. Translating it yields CASSFWQGIWEQYF.

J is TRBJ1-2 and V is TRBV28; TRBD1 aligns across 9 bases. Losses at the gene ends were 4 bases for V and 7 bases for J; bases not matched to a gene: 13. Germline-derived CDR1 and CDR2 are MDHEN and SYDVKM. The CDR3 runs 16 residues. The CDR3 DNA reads TGTGCCAGCAGTTCCGCTACCCCTTTGGGACAGGGTGGCTACACCTTC. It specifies CASSSATPLGQGGYTF.

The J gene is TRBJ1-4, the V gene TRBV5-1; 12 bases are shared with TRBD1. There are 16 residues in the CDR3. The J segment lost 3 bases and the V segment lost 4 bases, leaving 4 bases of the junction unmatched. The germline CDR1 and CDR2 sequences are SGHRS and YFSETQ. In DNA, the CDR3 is TGCGCCAGCAGCGAGGGACAGGGGGCAGCTAATGAAAAACTGTTTTTT. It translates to CASSEGQGAANEKLFF.

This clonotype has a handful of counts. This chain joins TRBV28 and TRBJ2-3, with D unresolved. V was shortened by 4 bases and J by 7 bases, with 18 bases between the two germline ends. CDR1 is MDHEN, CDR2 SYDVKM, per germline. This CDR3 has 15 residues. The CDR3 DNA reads TGTGCCAGCAGTTCACGGAATAGAGCGCAAAATACGCAGTATTTT. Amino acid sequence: CASSSRNRAQNTQYF.

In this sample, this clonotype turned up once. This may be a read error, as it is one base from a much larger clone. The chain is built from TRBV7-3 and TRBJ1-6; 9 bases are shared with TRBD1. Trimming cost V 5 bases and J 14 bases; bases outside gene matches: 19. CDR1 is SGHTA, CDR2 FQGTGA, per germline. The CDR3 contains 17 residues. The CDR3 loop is CASSLGDRVESGSTLHF. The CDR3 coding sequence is TGTGCCAGCAGCCTCGGGGACAGGGTAGAATCGGGATCAACCCTCCACTTT.

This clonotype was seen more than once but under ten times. CDR3: CASSLGAGEAFF. For the CDR3, the DNA is TGTGCCAGCAGCTTAGGCGCAGGGGAAGCTTTCTTT. The genes are TRBV7-9 and TRBJ1-1; TRBD1 is a possible D gene (5 bases). The germline V gene has CDR1 SEHNR and CDR2 FQNEAQ (reference sequence). The CDR3 has 12 residues. Trimming pared 1 base from V and 8 bases from J, leaving 8 bases between.

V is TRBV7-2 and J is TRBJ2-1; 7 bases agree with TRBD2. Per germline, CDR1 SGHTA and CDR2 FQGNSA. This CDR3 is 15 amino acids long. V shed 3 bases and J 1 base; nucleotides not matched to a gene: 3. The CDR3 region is CASSFLGGSYNEQFF. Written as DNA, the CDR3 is TGTGCCAGCAGCTTTTTGGGGGGGTCCTACAATGAGCAGTTCTTC. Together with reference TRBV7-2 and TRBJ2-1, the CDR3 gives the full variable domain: GAGVSQSPSNKVTEKGKDVELRCDPISGHTALYWYRQSLGQGLEFLIYFQGNSAPDKSGLPSDRFSAERTGGSVSTLTIQRTQQEDSAVYLCASSFLGGSYNEQFFGPGTRLTVL.

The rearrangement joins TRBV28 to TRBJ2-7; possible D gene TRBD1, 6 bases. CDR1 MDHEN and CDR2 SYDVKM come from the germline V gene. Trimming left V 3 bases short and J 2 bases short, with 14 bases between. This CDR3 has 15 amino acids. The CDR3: CASSFWDITTYEQYF. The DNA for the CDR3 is TGTGCCAGCAGTTTTTGGGACATCACAACCTACGAGCAGTACTTC.

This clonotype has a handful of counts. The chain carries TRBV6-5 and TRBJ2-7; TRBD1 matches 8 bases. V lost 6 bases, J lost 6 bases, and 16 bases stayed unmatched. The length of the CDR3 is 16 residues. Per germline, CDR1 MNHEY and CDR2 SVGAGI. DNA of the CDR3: TGTGCCAGCAGGTCGGGACAGGCTGCTTCCCGGGGCGAGCAGTACTTC. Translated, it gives CASRSGQAASRGEQYF.

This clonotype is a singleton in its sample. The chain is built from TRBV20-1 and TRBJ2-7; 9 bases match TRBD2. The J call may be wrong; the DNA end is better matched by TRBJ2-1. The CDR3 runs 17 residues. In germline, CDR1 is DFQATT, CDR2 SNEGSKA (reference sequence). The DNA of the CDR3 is TGCAGTGCTAGAGATGAAGGTAGCGGGAGTTTCAACAATGAGCAGTTCTTC. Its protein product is CSARDEGSGSFNNEQFF.

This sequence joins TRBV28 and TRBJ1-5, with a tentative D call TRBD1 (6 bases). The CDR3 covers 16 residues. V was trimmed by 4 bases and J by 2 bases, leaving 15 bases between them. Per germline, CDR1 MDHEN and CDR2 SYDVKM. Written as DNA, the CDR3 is TGTGCCAGCAGTTCCAACAGGGACCTAGGCAATCAGCCCCAGCATTTT. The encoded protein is CASSSNRDLGNQPQHF.

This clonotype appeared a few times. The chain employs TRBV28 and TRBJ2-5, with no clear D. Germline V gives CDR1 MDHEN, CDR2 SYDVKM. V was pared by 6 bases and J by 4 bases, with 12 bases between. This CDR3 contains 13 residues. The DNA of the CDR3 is TGTGCCAGCAGCCTAGTTGCTCCAGAGACCCAGTACTTC. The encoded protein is CASSLVAPETQYF.

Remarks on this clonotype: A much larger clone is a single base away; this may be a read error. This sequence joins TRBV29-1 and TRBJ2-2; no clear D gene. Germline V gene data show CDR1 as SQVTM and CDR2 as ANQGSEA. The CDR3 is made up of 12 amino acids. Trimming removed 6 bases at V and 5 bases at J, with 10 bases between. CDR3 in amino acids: CSVIESTGELFF. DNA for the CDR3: TGCAGCGTCATAGAATCGACCGGGGAGCTGTTTTTT.

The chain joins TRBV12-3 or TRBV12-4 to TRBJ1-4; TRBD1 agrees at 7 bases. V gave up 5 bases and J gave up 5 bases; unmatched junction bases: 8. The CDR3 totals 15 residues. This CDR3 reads CASSPGGTANEKLFF. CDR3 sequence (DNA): TGTGCCAGCAGTCCCGGGGGGACAGCGAATGAAAAACTGTTTTTT.

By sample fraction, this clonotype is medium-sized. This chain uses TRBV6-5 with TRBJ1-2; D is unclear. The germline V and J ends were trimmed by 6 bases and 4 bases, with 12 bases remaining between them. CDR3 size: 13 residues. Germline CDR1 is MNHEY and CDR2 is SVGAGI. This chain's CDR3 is CASRNLGSYGYTF. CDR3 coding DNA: TGTGCCAGCAGGAATCTGGGCAGCTATGGCTACACCTTC.

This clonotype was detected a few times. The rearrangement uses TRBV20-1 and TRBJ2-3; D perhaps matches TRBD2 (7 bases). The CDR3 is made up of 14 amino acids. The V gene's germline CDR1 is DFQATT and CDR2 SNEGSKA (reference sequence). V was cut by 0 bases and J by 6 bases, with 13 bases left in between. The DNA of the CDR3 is TGCAGTGCTAGAGATCGGGGGGCGGGGGATACGCAGTATTTT. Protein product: CSARDRGAGDTQYF.